Described below is a single T cell receptor (beta chain) sequence and its context. Its target is unknown. These data originate in a study of cytomegalovirus exposure and HLA in healthy donors. Across the study: A prior study identified just under 120 million unique TCR beta sequences from about 200 million T cells.

Vbeta (60) and Jbeta (13) primers were used in the PCR. The data were produced by immunoSEQ multiplex PCR, yet TCRdb's version contains in-frame clones alone and is incomplete. This table holds around 200,000 clones, roughly 72% found once. Regarding the study as a whole: A missense DCLRE1C variant was associated with V- and J-gene trimming of TCR beta chains in a later analysis, and an independent cohort replicated the association. Presence/absence analysis assumed near-uniform sequencing depth across donors. Accurate prediction of HLA-A and HLA-B alleles (for most subjects) was reportedly achieved from TCR beta sequences.

The TCR sequence derives from a man in his thirties or forties in good health and CMV-seronegative. Sequenced material: PBMCs.

The CDR3 spells CASSPTGSGNEKLFF. In DNA, the CDR3 is TGCGCCAGCAGCCCTACAGGGTCGGGAAATGAAAAACTGTTTTTT. The J gene is TRBJ1-4, the V gene TRBV5-1; D is possibly TRBD1 (6 bases). V lost 4 bases to trimming and J lost 5 bases, with 15 bases between them. Germline-derived CDR1 and CDR2 are SGHRS and YFSETQ. This CDR3 is 15 amino acids long.